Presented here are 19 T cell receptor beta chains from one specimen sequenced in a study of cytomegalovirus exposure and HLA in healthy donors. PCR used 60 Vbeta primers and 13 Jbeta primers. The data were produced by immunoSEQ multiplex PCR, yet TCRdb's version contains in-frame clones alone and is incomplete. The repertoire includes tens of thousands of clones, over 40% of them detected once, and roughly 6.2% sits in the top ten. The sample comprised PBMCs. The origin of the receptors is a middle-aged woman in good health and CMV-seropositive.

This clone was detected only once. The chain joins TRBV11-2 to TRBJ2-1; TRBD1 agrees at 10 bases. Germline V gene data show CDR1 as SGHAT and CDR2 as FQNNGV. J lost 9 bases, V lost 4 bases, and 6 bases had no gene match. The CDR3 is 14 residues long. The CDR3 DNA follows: TGTGCCAGCAGCTCGATAAGACAGGGGGCTGAGCAGTTCTTC. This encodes CASSSIRQGAEQFF.

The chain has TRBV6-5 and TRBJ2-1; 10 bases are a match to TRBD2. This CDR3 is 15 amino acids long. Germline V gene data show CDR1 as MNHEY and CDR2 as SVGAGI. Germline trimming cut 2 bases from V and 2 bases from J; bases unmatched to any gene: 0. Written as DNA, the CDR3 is TGTGCCAGCAGTTACCTAGCGGGGGCCTACAATGAGCAGTTCTTC. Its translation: CASSYLAGAYNEQFF.

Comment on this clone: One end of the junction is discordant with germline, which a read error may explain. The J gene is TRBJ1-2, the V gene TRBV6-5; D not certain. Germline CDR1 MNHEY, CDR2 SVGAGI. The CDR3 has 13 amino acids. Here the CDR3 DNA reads TGTGCCAGCAGTTCCCCCTCTTTTGAATCACAAGCCTTC. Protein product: CASSSPSFESQAF.

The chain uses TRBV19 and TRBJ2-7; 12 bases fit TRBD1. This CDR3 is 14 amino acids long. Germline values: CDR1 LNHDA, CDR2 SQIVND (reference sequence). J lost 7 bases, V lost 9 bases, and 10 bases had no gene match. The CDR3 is CASARGQGAREQYF. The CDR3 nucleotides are TGTGCCAGCGCTCGGGGACAGGGGGCGCGGGAGCAGTACTTC. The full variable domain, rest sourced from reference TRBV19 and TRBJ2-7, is DGGITQSPKYLFRKEGQNVTLSCEQNLNHDAMYWYRQDPGQGLRLIYYSQIVNDFQKGDIAEGYSVSREKKESFPLTVTSAQKNPTAFYLCASARGQGAREQYFGPGTRLTVT.

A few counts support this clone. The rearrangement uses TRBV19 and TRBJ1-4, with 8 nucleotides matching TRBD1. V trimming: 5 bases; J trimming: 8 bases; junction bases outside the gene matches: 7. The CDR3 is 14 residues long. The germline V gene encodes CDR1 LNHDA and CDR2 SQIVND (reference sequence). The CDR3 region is CASSFRGPGEKLFF. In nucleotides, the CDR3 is TGTGCCAGTAGTTTCAGGGGGCCCGGAGAAAAACTGTTTTTT. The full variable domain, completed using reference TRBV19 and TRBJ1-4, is DGGITQSPKYLFRKEGQNVTLSCEQNLNHDAMYWYRQDPGQGLRLIYYSQIVNDFQKGDIAEGYSVSREKKESFPLTVTSAQKNPTAFYLCASSFRGPGEKLFFGSGTQLSVL.

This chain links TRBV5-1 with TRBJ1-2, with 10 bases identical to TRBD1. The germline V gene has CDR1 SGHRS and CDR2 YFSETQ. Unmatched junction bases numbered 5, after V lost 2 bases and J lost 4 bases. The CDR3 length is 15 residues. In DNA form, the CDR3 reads TGCGCCAGCAGCTTACGACAGGGGGCGATCTATGGCTACACCTTC. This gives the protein CASSLRQGAIYGYTF.

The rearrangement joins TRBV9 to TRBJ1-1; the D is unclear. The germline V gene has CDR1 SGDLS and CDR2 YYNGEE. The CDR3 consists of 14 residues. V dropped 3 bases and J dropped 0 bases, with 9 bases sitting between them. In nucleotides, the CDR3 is TGTGCCAGCAGCGCGAGCTCGGTGAACACTGAAGCTTTCTTT. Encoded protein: CASSASSVNTEAFF.

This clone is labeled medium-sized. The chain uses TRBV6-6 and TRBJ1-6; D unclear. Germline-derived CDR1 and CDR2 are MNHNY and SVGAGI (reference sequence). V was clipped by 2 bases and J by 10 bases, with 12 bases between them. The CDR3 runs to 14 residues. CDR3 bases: TGTGCCAGCAGTTACCCGATTAGAGGGTCACCCCTCCACTTT. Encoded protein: CASSYPIRGSPLHF.

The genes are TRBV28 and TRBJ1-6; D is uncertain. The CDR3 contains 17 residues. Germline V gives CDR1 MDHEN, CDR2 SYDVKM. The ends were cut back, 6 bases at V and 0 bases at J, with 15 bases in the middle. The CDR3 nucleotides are TGTGCCAGCAGCTCGCCTCAAATCAGCTCCTATAATTCACCCCTCCACTTT. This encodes CASSSPQISSYNSPLHF.

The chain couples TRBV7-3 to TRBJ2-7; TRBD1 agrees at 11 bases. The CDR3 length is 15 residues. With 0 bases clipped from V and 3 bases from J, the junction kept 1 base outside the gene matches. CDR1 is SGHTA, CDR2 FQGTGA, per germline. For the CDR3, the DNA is TGTGCCAGCAGCTTAACGGGACAGGGGGTCTACGAGCAGTACTTC. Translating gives CASSLTGQGVYEQYF.

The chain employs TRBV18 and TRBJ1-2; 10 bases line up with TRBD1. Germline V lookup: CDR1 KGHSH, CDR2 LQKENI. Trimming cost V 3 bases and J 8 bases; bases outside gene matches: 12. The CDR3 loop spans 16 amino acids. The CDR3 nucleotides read TGTGCCAGCTCACCTCGTCAGACAGGGGGCTTAGGAGGCTACACCTTC. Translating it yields CASSPRQTGGLGGYTF.

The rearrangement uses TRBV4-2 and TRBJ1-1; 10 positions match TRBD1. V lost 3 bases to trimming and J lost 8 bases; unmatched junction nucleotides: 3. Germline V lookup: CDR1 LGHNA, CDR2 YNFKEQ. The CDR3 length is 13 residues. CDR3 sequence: CASSQDRGWEAFF. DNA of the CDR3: TGTGCCAGCAGCCAGGACAGGGGGTGGGAAGCTTTCTTT.

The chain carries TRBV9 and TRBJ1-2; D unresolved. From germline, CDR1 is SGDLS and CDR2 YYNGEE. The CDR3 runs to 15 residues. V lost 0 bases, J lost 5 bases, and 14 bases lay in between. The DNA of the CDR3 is TGTGCCAGCAGCGTAGACAAGGATAGAGGGTATGGCTACACCTTC. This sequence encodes CASSVDKDRGYGYTF.

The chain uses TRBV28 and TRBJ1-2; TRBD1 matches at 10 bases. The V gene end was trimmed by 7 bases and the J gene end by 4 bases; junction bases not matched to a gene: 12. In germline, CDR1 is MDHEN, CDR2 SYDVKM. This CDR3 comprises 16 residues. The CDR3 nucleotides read TGTGCCAGCAACTCTTTATCGGGACAGGGGACCTATGGCTACACCTTC. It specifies CASNSLSGQGTYGYTF.

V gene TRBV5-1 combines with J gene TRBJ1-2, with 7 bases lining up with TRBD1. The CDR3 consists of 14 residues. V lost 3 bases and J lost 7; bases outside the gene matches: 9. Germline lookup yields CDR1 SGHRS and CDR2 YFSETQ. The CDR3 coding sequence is TGCGCCAGCAGCTGGGGACAGCAAGACAGTGGCTACACCTTC. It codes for CASSWGQQDSGYTF.

Here the CDR3 DNA reads TGTGCCAGCAGCCAAGGAGCGGGGGGCCTTAGCTCCTACGAGCAGTACTTC. It translates to CASSQGAGGLSSYEQYF. The chain carries TRBV4-2 and TRBJ2-7; 9 bases match TRBD2. Losses at the gene ends were 1 base for V and 0 bases for J; bases not matched to a gene: 7. Germline values: CDR1 LGHNA, CDR2 YNFKEQ. This CDR3 comprises 17 residues.

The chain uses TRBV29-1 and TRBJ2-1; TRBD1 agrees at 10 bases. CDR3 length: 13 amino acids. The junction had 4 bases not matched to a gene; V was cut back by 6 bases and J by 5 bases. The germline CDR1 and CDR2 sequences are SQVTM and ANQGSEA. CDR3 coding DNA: TGCAGCGTGCGGACAGGGGGGAACAATGAGCAGTTCTTC. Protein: CSVRTGGNNEQFF.

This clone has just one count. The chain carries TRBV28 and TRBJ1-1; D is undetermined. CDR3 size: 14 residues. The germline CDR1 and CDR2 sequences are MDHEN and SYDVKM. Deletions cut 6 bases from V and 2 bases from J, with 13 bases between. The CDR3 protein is CASSPLAGNTEAFF. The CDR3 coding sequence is TGTGCCAGCAGCCCCTTGGCAGGCAACACTGAAGCTTTCTTT.

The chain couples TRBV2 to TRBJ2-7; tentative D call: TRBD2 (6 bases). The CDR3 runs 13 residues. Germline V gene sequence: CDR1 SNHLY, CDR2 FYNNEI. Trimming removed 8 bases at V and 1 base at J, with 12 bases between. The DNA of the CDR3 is TGTGCCAGCGGGACTGTAGGTTCCTACGAGCAGTACTTC. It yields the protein CASGTVGSYEQYF.